A single sample is the source of the 24 T cell receptor beta chains below, sequenced in a study of blood T cell repertoires in COVID-19. Clones were sequenced by immunoSEQ multiplex PCR, and TCRdb holds only the in-frame ones, with some missing. The table lists tens of thousands of clones, roughly 89% of them singletons, with roughly 5.3% in the top ten. Sequencing was carried out using peripheral blood. The receptors were gathered from a man in his fifties or sixties with active COVID-19.

The genes are TRBV24-1 and TRBJ2-1, with 8 nucleotides matching TRBD1. CDR1 is KGHDR, CDR2 SFDVKD, per germline. The CDR3 covers 16 residues. Germline trimming cut 4 bases from V and 8 bases from J; bases unmatched to any gene: 12. The CDR3 sequence: CATSEGGQGKYDEQFF. CDR3 coding DNA: TGTGCCACCAGTGAGGGTGGACAGGGAAAATACGATGAGCAGTTCTTC.

The chain couples TRBV19 to TRBJ1-3; 8 bases line up with TRBD1. Germline V gene lookup returns CDR1 LNHDA and CDR2 SQIVND (reference sequence). The CDR3 is 15 amino acids. With V trimmed by 10 bases and J by 0 bases, 8 bases remained unmatched. DNA of the CDR3: TGTGCCACCCGGGACAGGCCCTTCTCTGGAAACACCATATATTTT. Amino acid sequence: CATRDRPFSGNTIYF.

The chain has TRBV7-3 and TRBJ2-6; 8 bases are a match to TRBD1. CDR1 is SGHTA, CDR2 FQGTGA, per germline. The J segment lost 3 bases and the V segment lost 5 bases, leaving 18 bases of the junction unmatched. This CDR3 spans 20 amino acids. Written as DNA, the CDR3 is TGTGCCAGCAGCCCACGGCCCTGGACAGGGAGTATTGGTGGGGCCAACGTCCTGACTTTC. Translation: CASSPRPWTGSIGGANVLTF.

The chain carries TRBV9 and TRBJ2-6; possible D gene TRBD1, 5 bases. Germline CDR1 and CDR2: SGDLS and YYNGEE. There are 15 residues in the CDR3. V gave up 0 bases and J gave up 4 bases, with 8 bases separating them. The CDR3 protein is CASSVGGSGANVLTF. The DNA of the CDR3 is TGTGCCAGCAGCGTAGGGGGCTCCGGGGCCAACGTCCTGACTTTC.

The J gene is TRBJ1-5, the V gene TRBV18; 11 nucleotides match TRBD1. Germline loops: CDR1 KGHSH, CDR2 LQKENI. The CDR3 extends over 15 amino acids. Trimming at V came to 4 bases and at J to 3 bases, leaving 2 bases not matched to a gene. The chain's CDR3 is CASSQGQGDNQPQHF. CDR3 nucleotide sequence: TGTGCCAGCTCACAGGGACAGGGGGACAATCAGCCCCAGCATTTT.

V is TRBV24-1 and J is TRBJ1-1; D is unclear. Trimming cost V 3 bases and J 7 bases, with 11 bases left between them. Germline CDR1 is KGHDR and CDR2 is SFDVKD. The CDR3 is made up of 13 amino acids. The CDR3: CATSDPRRREAFF. CDR3 DNA sequence: TGTGCCACCAGTGATCCTCGGAGACGTGAAGCTTTCTTT.

This sequence joins TRBV13 and TRBJ2-7, with 8 bases lining up with TRBD1. Losses at the gene ends were 4 bases for V and 2 bases for J; bases not matched to a gene: 7. Germline V gene data show CDR1 as PRHDT and CDR2 as FYEKMQ (reference sequence). This CDR3 has 15 residues. The CDR3 nucleotides are TGTGCCAGCAGCTCCAGGGGGACAGGAACCTACGAGCAGTACTTC. Amino acid sequence: CASSSRGTGTYEQYF.

The CDR3 bases are TGCGCCAGCAGCCAAGATCCTGTGCGAAAACTGTTTTTT. This encodes CASSQDPVRKLFF. This chain uses TRBV4-1 with TRBJ1-4; D not certain. Trimming pared 0 bases from V and 10 bases from J, leaving 9 bases between. This CDR3 is 13 amino acids long. From germline, CDR1 is MGHRA and CDR2 YSYEKL.

The rearrangement links TRBV11-3 to TRBJ1-1, with 8 bases matching TRBD1. Germline CDR1 reads SGHNT; CDR2 reads YENEEA. CDR3 length equals 15 residues. The trim removed 5 bases at V and 0 bases at J, leaving 5 bases unmatched. This CDR3 is CASSLTGGMNTEAFF. CDR3 sequence (DNA): TGTGCCAGCAGCCTCACAGGGGGGATGAACACTGAAGCTTTCTTT.

The CDR3 is CATSRDWRGGTDTQYF. Written as DNA, the CDR3 is TGTGCCACCAGCAGAGATTGGAGGGGAGGCACAGATACGCAGTATTTT. The chain couples TRBV15 to TRBJ2-3; a possible D gene is TRBD2 (6 bases). The CDR3 spans 16 residues. Per germline, CDR1 LNHNV and CDR2 YYDKDF (reference sequence). The V end was cut by 0 bases, the J end by 1 base, with 11 bases between. The whole variable domain, filled in from reference TRBV15 and TRBJ2-3, reads DAMVIQNPRYQVTQFGKPVTLSCSQTLNHNVMYWYQQKSSQAPKLLFHYYDKDFNNEADTPDNFQSRRPNTSFCFLDIRSPGLGDTAMYLCATSRDWRGGTDTQYFGPGTRLTVL.

The J gene is TRBJ1-4, the V gene TRBV27, with 7 bases that match TRBD1. Germline V gene sequence: CDR1 MNHEY, CDR2 SMNVEV (reference sequence). The CDR3 spans 17 residues. With V trimmed by 5 bases and J by 3 bases, 12 bases remained unmatched. Written as DNA, the CDR3 is TGTGCCAGCAGTCAAAAGGGACAGACCTCAGCTAATGAAAAACTGTTTTTT. As protein: CASSQKGQTSANEKLFF. The whole variable domain, remainder taken from reference TRBV27 and TRBJ1-4, is EAQVTQNPRYLITVTGKKLTVTCSQNMNHEYMSWYRQDPGLGLRQIYYSMNVEVTDKGDVPEGYKVSRKEKRNFPLILESPSPNQTSLYFCASSQKGQTSANEKLFFGSGTQLSVL.

The CDR3 protein is CASSFPAGQGFLGYTF. The CDR3 DNA is TGTGCCAGCAGTTTCCCGGCAGGACAGGGGTTTCTTGGCTACACCTTC. The chain joins TRBV6-2 or TRBV6-3 to TRBJ1-2; 9 bases are a match to TRBD1. Unmatched junction bases numbered 13, after V lost 4 bases and J lost 7 bases. The germline V gene has CDR1 MNHEY and CDR2 SVGEGT. CDR3 length equals 16 residues.

In nucleotides, the CDR3 is TGTGCCATCCGGGGGGGCGGGAGCACAGATACGCAGTATTTT. This sequence encodes CAIRGGGSTDTQYF. This chain connects TRBV10-3 to TRBJ2-3; TRBD2 matches 8 bases. Germline-derived CDR1 and CDR2 are ENHRY and SYGVKD. After removal of 8 bases from V and 0 bases from J, the junction contained 4 bases not matched to a gene. The CDR3 contains 14 residues.

The chain is built from TRBV4-3 and TRBJ2-7; 8 bases align to TRBD2. J was trimmed by 0 bases and V by 4 bases; bases with no gene match: 5. The CDR3 contains 15 residues. The germline V gene has CDR1 LGHNA and CDR2 YSLEER. The CDR3 coding sequence is TGCGCCAGCAGCCCCAGGAGCGGGAGCTCCTACGAGCAGTACTTC. Amino acid sequence: CASSPRSGSSYEQYF.

V gene TRBV15 combines with J gene TRBJ1-1, with D perhaps matching TRBD1 (6 bases). The CDR3 has 15 residues. From germline, CDR1 is LNHNV and CDR2 YYDKDF (reference sequence). Trimming shortened V by 1 base and J by 4 bases, and 13 bases separated the two germline ends. CDR3 loop: CATSRGRGGGTEAFF. CDR3 coding DNA: TGTGCCACCAGCAGAGGCCGGGGGGGCGGCACTGAAGCTTTCTTT.

This clone appeared a single time. The chain uses TRBV4-2 and TRBJ2-3; D possibly corresponds to TRBD1 (6 bases). Trimming pared 3 bases from V and 2 bases from J, leaving 9 bases between. CDR1 is LGHNA, CDR2 YNFKEQ, per germline. This CDR3 comprises 14 residues. CDR3 amino acids: CASSQRQDTDTQYF. In DNA, the CDR3 is TGTGCCAGCAGCCAGAGACAGGACACAGATACGCAGTATTTT.

The chain carries TRBV4-3 and TRBJ2-7, with D maybe TRBD1 (6 bases). The CDR3 has 15 amino acids. Trimming stripped 0 bases from V and 3 bases from J, with 12 bases between. Germline loops: CDR1 LGHNA, CDR2 YSLEER. In DNA, the CDR3 is TGCGCCAGCAGCCAAGAGCCAGGGGAGATCTACGAGCAGTACTTC. It codes for CASSQEPGEIYEQYF.

The chain has TRBV5-1 and TRBJ2-3, with 11 bases lining up with TRBD2. Germline values: CDR1 SGHRS, CDR2 YFSETQ. Germline trimming cut 8 bases from V and 2 bases from J; bases unmatched to any gene: 7. This CDR3 spans 15 amino acids. The CDR3 DNA sequence: TGCGCCAGTACCATAGCGGGAGGGTACACAGATACGCAGTATTTT. It is translated as CASTIAGGYTDTQYF.

This clone occurred a few times. The chain carries TRBV5-1 and TRBJ2-1; D may be TRBD1 (5 bases). V shed 5 bases and J shed 0 bases, with 12 bases lying between them. The CDR3 length is 15 residues. In germline, CDR1 is SGHRS, CDR2 YFSETQ. The DNA for the CDR3 is TGCGCCAGCAGGTCGACAGCGAGCTCCTACAATGAGCAGTTCTTC. The encoded protein is CASRSTASSYNEQFF.

The CDR3 region is CATSEESTSSYNEQFF. In DNA form, the CDR3 reads TGTGCCACCAGTGAAGAAAGCACGAGCTCCTACAATGAGCAGTTCTTC. J is TRBJ2-1 and V is TRBV24-1; D is uncertain. Germline V gene lookup returns CDR1 KGHDR and CDR2 SFDVKD. The CDR3 loop spans 16 amino acids. Trimming took off 4 bases at V and 0 bases at J, with 12 bases between the two ends.

This clone occurred once. The V and J genes are TRBV18 and TRBJ1-4, with D uncertain. With 2 bases removed from V and 11 bases from J, the gap between germline ends came to 24 bases. CDR1 and CDR2 from the germline V gene are KGHSH and LQKENI. The CDR3 contains 17 residues. The CDR3 loop is CASSPAVGAAANEKLFF. The CDR3 coding sequence is TGTGCCAGCTCACCAGCGGTCGGCGCAGCCGCCAACGAGAAACTGTTTTTT.

The rearrangement links TRBV21-1 to TRBJ2-5; whether TRBD1, the table's D call, matches the DNA was not checked. TRBV21-1 is annotated as a pseudogene. This CDR3 is 13 amino acids long. Here the CDR3 DNA reads TGTGCCAGCAGGCGACAGGGTGGGGAGACCCAGTACTTC. It codes for CASRRQGGETQYF.

This clone is a singleton in its sample. The gene calls are TRBV2 and TRBJ2-1; the match to TRBD2 covers 8 bases. The CDR3 extends over 15 amino acids. Germline V gives CDR1 SNHLY, CDR2 FYNNEI. Germline trimming cut 6 bases from V and 9 bases from J; bases unmatched to any gene: 13. As DNA, the CDR3 is TGTGCCAGCAGAGCCGTGGGGACCGGGGGGGGTGAGCAGTTCTTC. It translates to CASRAVGTGGGEQFF.

The rearrangement links TRBV12-3 or TRBV12-4 to TRBJ1-2; perhaps TRBD1 as D (6 bases). V was shortened by 5 bases and J by 8 bases, with 9 bases between the two germline ends. The CDR3 is 11 residues long. CDR3 nucleotide sequence: TGTGCCAGCAGTCGGGGGGGCGGCTACACCTTC. Translated, it gives CASSRGGGYTF.